This record concerns one T cell receptor (beta chain) sequence. The sample comes from a study of T cells in Graves' hyperthyroidism and ophthalmopathy. The TCR beta CDR3 regions underwent amplification using RNA transcripts as the source. First-round RT-PCR targeting the TCR CDR3 was performed with the HTBI primer set. TCRdb used MiXCR to reprocess the multiplex PCR reads, holding one entry per CDR3 protein. The table lists around 520,000 distinct CDR3 sequences, roughly 14% of them singletons. This CDR3 has 14 amino acids. Germline CDR1 is SGHNT and CDR2 is YENEEA. V lost 1 base, J lost 3 bases, and 7 bases lay in between.

The V gene is TRBV11-3, the J gene TRBJ1-3, with D unresolved. Sequenced: blood. The clonotype originates from a woman younger than 30 with Graves' hyperthyroidism. The DNA of the CDR3 is TGTGCCAGCAGCTTAGGCCTAATTGGAAACACCATATATTTT. Translation gives CASSLGLIGNTIYF.